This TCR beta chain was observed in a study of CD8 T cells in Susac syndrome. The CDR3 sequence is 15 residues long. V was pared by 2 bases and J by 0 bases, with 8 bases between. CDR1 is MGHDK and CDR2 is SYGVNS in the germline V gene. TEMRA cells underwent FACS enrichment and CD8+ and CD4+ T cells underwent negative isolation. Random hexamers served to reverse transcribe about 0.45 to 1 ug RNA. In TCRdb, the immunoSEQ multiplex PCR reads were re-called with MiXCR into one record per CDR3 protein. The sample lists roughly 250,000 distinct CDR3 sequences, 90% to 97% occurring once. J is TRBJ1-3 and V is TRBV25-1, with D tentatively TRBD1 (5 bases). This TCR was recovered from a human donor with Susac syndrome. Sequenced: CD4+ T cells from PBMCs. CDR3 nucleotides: TGTGCCAGCAGTGAACGGCAGGGCTCTGGAAACACCATATATTTT. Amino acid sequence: CASSERQGSGNTIYF.